The source of this T cell receptor beta chain is a study of graft-versus-host responses after intestinal transplantation. The wider study: Recipients got multivisceral, liver-intestinal, or isolated intestinal transplants. Findings and limits, study-wide: The authors found GvH clones in recipient marrow, some appearing first in ileum or blood.

Germline CDR1 SGDLS, CDR2 YYNGEE. The CDR3 is 12 amino acids. Trimming cost V 3 bases and J 8 bases, with 11 bases left between them. TCRdb keeps only in-frame clones here, not all; method: immunoSEQ multiplex PCR. The sample comprises some 88,000 clones, just over 90% of which are singletons, and 2% to 2.5% rests with the top ten. As to this clone: The antigen is unknown.

The sample in question was unstimulated CD8+ T cells sorted from spleen or lymph node cells, obtained before intestinal transplant. The gene calls are TRBV9 and TRBJ1-2, with a weak D call TRBD1 (6 bases). The TCR sequence derives from a human donor who received an intestinal transplant. Here the CDR3 DNA reads TGTGCCAGCAGCGCGGACAGTCAAGGCTACACCTTC. Protein product: CASSADSQGYTF.